This TCR beta chain was identified in a study of beta chain features in type 1 diabetes. The authors reverse transcribed all of the isolated RNA, so sequencing captured expressed TCRB transcripts. TCRdb's table, derived via immunoSEQ multiplex PCR, lists solely in-frame clones and lacks some. The table has hundreds of thousands of clones, approximately 12% seen once; the top ten hold roughly 0.017%. Germline V lookup: CDR1 ENHRY, CDR2 SYGVKD. With V trimmed by 6 bases and J by 0 bases, 9 bases remained unmatched. This CDR3 contains 17 residues. The clonotype comes from a man between 18 and 35 years old in good health. The chain recombines TRBV10-3 with TRBJ2-1; TRBD1 agrees at 9 bases. The sample taken for sequencing was naive CD4+ T cells from blood. The CDR3: CAISPRDRDGSYNEQFF. Written as DNA, the CDR3 is TGTGCCATCAGCCCCCGGGACAGGGATGGCTCCTACAATGAGCAGTTCTTC.